Sequencing of this T cell receptor (beta chain) was carried out in a study of OX40 agonist ivuxolimab in advanced cancers. Study-wide context: Ivuxolimab, which patients received intravenously every 2 weeks, was dosed at 0.01 to 10 mg/kg.

Trimming pared 3 bases from V and 4 bases from J, leaving 17 bases between. CDR3 size: 16 residues. The germline V gene has CDR1 SGDLS and CDR2 YYNGEE. Generated by immunoSEQ multiplex PCR, the TCRdb table keeps only in-frame clones and is missing some. This repertoire shows approximately 33,000 clones, roughly nine tenths found once; its top ten account for 7% to 10%. The sample was CD4+ or CD8+ T cells sorted from blood, taken in a trial of the OX40 agonist ivuxolimab. This sequence joins TRBV9 and TRBJ2-1; D not certain. This clonotype originated in an adult with an advanced solid tumor such as melanoma, head and neck, liver or kidney cancer. Written as DNA, the CDR3 is TGTGCCAGCAGCGCGCTAGTAAATCAGCTTTACAATGAGCAGTTCTTC. Its protein product is CASSALVNQLYNEQFF.